This TCR beta chain was sequenced in a study of human T cells and chemical hapten exposure. Time point here: patch test 3, about 24 weeks after DPC sensitization. Treatment denoted: therapeutic diphenylcyclopropenone sensitization with weekly scalp DPC. Donors, patients with alopecia ranging from 18 to 70 years old and judged suitable for DPC, provided samples. Germline loops: CDR1 MNHEY, CDR2 SVGEGT. The CDR3 is 14 amino acids. Deletions cut 5 bases from V and 2 bases from J, with 12 bases between. Points from the study as a whole: The number of TCRs above 1 in 1000 frequency did not change after DPC sensitization. Significantly greater numbers of large CDR3 similarity clusters came from expanded TCRs than from controls.

Note on this clonotype: Its cognate antigen is unknown.

Original processing methods: Per-sample TCR counts ranged from about 20,000 to 690,600, median roughly 87,000. TCRdb called the RACE reads again in MiXCR, with one record for every CDR3 protein. None of the V and J calls come from the authors' own analysis; TCRdb made them. The top ten clones hold 2.4% of a sample with tens of thousands of distinct CDR3 sequences, 12% of them seen once. Sequences were derived from whole blood, sampled in connection with sensitization to the hapten diphenylcyclopropenone (DPC). This chain joins TRBV6-2 or TRBV6-3 and TRBJ1-1; D not certain. This sequence originates from a man aged 30 to 45 with alopecia areata. Some clones in this sample may be carry-over from other donors' samples. The CDR3 protein is CASSPTRLNTEAFF. DNA for the CDR3: TGTGCCAGCAGTCCCACCAGGCTTAACACTGAAGCTTTCTTT.